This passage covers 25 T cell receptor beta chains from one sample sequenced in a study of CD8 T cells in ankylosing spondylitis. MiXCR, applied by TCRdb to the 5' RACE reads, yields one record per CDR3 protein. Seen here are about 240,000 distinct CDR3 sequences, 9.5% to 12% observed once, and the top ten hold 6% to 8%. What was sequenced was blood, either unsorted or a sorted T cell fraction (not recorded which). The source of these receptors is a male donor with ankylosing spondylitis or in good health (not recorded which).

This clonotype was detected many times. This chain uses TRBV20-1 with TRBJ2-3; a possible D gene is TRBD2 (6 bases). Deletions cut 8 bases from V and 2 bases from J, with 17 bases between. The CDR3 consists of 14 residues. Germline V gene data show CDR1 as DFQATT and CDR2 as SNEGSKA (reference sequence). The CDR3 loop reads CSTRSGLYTDTQYF. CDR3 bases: TGCAGTACGCGAAGCGGGCTATACACAGATACGCAGTATTTT.

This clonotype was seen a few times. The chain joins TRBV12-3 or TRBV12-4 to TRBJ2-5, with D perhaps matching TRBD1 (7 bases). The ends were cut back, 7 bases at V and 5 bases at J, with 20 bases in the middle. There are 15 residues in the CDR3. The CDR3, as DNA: TGTGCCAGCACCTCAGGAGACAGGGACTGGGAGACCCAGTACTTC. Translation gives CASTSGDRDWETQYF.

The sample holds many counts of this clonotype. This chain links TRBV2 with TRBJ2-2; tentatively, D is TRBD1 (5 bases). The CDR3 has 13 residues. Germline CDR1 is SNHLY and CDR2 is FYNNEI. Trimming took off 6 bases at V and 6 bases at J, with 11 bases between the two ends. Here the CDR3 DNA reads TGTGCCAGCAGGCAGGGTCTGGCCGGGGAGCTGTTTTTT. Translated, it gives CASRQGLAGELFF. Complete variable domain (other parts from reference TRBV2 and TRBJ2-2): EPEVTQTPSHQVTQMGQEVILRCVPISNHLYFYWYRQILGQKVEFLVSFYNNEISEKSEIFDDQFSVERPDGSNFTLKIRSTKLEDSAMYFCASRQGLAGELFFGEGSRLTVL.

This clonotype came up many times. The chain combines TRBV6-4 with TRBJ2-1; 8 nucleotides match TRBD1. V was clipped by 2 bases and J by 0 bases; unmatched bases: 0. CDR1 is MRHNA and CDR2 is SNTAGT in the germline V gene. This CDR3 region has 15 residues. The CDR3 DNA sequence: TGTGCCAGCAGTGACACAGGGGGCTCCTACAATGAGCAGTTCTTC. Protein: CASSDTGGSYNEQFF.

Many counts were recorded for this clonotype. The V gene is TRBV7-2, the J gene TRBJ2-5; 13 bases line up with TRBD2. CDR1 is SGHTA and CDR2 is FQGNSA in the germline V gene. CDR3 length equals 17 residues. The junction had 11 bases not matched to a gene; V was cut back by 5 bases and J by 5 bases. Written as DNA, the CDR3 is TGTGCCAGCAGCAAAGGACTAGCGGGAGTGTTTCGGGAGACCCAGTACTTC. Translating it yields CASSKGLAGVFRETQYF.

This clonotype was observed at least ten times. CDR3 region: CSARDWSSSYEQYF. The DNA for the CDR3 is TGCAGTGCTAGAGATTGGTCTAGCAGCTACGAGCAGTACTTC. The rearrangement links TRBV20-1 to TRBJ2-7; a weak D match, TRBD2 (5 bases). This CDR3 has 14 amino acids. Trimming stripped 0 bases from V and 3 bases from J, with 12 bases between. Germline CDR1 DFQATT, CDR2 SNEGSKA (reference sequence).

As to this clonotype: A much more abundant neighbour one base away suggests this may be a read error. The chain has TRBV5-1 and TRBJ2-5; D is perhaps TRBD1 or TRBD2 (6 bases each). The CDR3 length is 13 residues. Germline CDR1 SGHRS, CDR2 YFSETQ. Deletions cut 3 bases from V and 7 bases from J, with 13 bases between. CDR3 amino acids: CASSSGAEATQYF. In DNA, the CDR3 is TGCGCCAGCAGCTCGGGGGCCGAAGCGACCCAGTACTTC.

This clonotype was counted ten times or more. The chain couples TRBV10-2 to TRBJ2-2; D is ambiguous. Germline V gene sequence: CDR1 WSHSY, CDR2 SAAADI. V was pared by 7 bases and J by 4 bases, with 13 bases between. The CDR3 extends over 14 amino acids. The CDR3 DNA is TGCGCCAGCAACTATAACACCGGCACCGGGGAGCTGTTTTTT. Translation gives CASNYNTGTGELFF.

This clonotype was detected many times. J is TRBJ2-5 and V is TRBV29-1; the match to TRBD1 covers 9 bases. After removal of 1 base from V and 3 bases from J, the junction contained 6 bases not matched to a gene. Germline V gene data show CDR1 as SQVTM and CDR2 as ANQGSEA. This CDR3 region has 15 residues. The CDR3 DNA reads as TGCAGCGTTGAAGTCTGGCGACAGGGGGAAGAGACCCAGTACTTC. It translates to CSVEVWRQGEETQYF.

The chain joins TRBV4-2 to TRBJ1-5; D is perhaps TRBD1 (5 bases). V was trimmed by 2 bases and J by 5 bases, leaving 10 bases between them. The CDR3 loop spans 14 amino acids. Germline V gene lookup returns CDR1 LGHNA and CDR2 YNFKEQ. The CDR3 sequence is CASSQLGAHQPQHF. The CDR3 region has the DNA TGTGCCAGCAGCCAACTCGGGGCCCATCAGCCCCAGCATTTT.

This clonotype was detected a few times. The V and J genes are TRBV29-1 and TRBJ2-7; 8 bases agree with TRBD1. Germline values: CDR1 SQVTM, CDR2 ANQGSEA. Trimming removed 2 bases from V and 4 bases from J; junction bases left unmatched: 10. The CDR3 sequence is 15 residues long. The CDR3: CSVETGQGFGYEQYF. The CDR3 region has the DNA TGCAGCGTTGAAACCGGACAGGGTTTCGGGTACGAGCAGTACTTC.

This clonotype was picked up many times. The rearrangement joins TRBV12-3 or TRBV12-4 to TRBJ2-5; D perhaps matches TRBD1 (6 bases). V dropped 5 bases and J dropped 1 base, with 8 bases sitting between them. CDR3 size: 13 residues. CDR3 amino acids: CASSVQGQETQYF. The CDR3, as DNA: TGTGCCAGCAGTGTACAGGGCCAAGAGACCCAGTACTTC.

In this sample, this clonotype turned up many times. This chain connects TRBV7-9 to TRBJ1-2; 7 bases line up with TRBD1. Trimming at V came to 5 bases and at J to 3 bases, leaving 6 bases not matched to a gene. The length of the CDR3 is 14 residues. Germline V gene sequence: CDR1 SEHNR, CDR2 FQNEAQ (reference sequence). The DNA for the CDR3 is TGTGCCAGCAGCAGACAGGGTCGTGACTATGGCTACACCTTC. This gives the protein CASSRQGRDYGYTF.

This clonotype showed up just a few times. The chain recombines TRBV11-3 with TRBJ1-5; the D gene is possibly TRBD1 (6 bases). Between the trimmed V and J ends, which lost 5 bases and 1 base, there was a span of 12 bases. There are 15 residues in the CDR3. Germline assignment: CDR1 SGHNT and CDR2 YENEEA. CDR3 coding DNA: TGTGCCAGCAGCAAAATTCAGGGGAGCAATCAGCCCCAGCATTTT. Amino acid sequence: CASSKIQGSNQPQHF.

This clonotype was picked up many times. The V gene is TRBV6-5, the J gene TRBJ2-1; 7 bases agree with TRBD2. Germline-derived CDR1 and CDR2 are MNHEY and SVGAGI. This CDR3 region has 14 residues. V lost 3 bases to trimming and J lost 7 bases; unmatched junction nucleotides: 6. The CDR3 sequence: CASSYGLEANEQFF. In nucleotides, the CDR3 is TGTGCCAGCAGTTATGGACTAGAGGCGAATGAGCAGTTCTTC.

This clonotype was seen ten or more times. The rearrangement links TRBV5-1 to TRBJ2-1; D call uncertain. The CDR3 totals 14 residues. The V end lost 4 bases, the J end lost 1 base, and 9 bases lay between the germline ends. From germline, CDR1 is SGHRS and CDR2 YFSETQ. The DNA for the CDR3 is TGCGCCAGCAGCATAGCAACGTCCTACAATGAGCAGTTCTTC. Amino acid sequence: CASSIATSYNEQFF.

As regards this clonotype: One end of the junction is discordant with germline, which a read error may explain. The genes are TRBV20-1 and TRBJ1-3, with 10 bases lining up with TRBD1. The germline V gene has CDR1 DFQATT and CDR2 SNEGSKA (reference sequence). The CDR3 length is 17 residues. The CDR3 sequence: CCARTGTGVLSGNTIYF. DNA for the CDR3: TGCTGTGCTAGAACCGGGACAGGGGTCCTCTCTGGAAACACCATATATTTT.

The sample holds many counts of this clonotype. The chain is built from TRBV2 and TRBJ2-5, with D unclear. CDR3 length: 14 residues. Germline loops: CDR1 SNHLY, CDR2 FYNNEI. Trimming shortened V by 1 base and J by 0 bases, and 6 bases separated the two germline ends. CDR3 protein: CASSEVRYQETQYF. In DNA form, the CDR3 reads TGTGCCAGCAGTGAAGTGCGGTACCAAGAGACCCAGTACTTC.

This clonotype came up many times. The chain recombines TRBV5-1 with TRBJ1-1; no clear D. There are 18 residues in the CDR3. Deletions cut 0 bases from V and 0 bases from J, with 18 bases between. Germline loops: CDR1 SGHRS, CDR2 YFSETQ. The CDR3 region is CASSLEVTNLLLNTEAFF. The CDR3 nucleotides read TGCGCCAGCAGCTTGGAAGTGACAAACTTGCTCTTGAACACTGAAGCTTTCTTT.

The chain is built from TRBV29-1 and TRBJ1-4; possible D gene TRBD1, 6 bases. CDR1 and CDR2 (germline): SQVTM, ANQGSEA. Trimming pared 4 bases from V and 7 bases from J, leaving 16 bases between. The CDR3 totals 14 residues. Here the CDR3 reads CSVAAGTTIEKLFF. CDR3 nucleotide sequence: TGCAGCGTTGCGGCGGGGACAACCATTGAAAAACTGTTTTTT.

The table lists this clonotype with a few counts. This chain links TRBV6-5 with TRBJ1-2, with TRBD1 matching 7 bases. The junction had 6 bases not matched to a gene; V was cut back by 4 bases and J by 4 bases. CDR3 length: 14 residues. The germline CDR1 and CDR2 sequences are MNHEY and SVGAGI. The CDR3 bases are TGTGCCAGCAGTTCGTTGGGACAGACCTATGGCTACACCTTC. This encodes CASSSLGQTYGYTF.

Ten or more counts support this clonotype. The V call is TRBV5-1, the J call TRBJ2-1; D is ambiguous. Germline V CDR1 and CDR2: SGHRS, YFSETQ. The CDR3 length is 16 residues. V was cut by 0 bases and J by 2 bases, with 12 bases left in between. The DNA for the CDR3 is TGCGCCAGCAGCTTGGACCAGGTGAAAGCCTACAATGAGCAGTTCTTC. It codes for CASSLDQVKAYNEQFF.

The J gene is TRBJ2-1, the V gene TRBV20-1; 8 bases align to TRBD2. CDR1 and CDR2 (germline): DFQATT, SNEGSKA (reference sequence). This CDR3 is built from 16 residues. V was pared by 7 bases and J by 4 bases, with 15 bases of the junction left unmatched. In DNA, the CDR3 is TGCAGTGGTTCTGCCGCCGGGACTAGAAGTTACAATGAGCAGTTCTTC. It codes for CSGSAAGTRSYNEQFF.

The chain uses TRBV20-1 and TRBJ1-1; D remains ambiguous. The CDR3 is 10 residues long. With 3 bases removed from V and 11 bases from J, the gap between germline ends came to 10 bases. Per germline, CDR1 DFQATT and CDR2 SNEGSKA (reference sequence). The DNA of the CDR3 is TGCAGTGCTAGGTTTGGGTTGGCTTTCTTT. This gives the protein CSARFGLAFF.

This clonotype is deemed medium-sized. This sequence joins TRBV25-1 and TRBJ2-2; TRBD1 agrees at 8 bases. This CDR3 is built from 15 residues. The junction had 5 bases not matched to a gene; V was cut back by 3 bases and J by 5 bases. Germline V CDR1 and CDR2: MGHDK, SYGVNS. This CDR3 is CASSDGQGETGELFF. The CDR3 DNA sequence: TGTGCCAGCAGTGACGGACAGGGAGAGACCGGGGAGCTGTTTTTT.